These T cell receptor beta chains were read from a single sample in a study of blood T cell repertoires in COVID-19. Sequenced by immunoSEQ multiplex PCR; TCRdb stores in-frame clones only, minus some. The repertoire consists of 250,000 to 300,000 clones, with nearly 90% occurring once and the leading ten covering approximately 1%. The specimen sequenced was PBMCs or T cells enriched from blood (not recorded which). These TCRs come from a woman in her 30s who had recovered from COVID-19. Both conserved end residues are part of each CDR3. The D gene is left open where the match is weak. Expanded clones are given a class, and other clones once, few, many or no size at all.

size	V	J	D	CDR3	DNA
NA	TRBV3-1/TRBV3-2	TRBJ2-7	TRBD2	CASSQAGREYSEQYF	TGTGCCAGCAGCCAAGCAGGGCGGGAGTACAGCGAGCAGTACTTC
NA	TRBV5-1	TRBJ1-2	TRBD1	CASSPGQGTNYGYTF	TGCGCCAGCAGCCCCGGACAGGGGACCAACTATGGCTACACCTTC
NA	TRBV27	TRBJ2-6	NA	CASSRGQNSGANVLTF	TGTGCCAGCAGCCGAGGACAAAACTCTGGGGCCAACGTCCTGACTTTC
NA	TRBV19	TRBJ1-5	NA	CASSIQGMGNQPQHF	TGTGCCAGTAGTATTCAGGGGATGGGCAATCAGCCCCAGCATTTT
NA	TRBV5-1	TRBJ2-2	NA	CASSLRQGLAGELFF	TGCGCCAGCAGCTTGAGGCAGGGGTTAGCCGGGGAGCTGTTTTTT
NA	TRBV5-4	TRBJ2-7	TRBD2	CASSLSPGGLAISYEQYF	TGTGCCAGCAGCTTGTCACCGGGGGGACTGGCGATCTCCTACGAGCAGTACTTC
few	TRBV10-1	TRBJ2-7	TRBD2	CASSTRASGREQYF	TGCGCCAGCAGTACCCGAGCTAGCGGGAGGGAGCAGTACTTC
NA	TRBV29-1	TRBJ1-2	NA	CSVDDGDSLHGYTF	TGCAGCGTTGATGATGGGGACTCCTTACATGGCTACACCTTC
NA	TRBV18	TRBJ2-3	NA	CASSPRTSTDTQYF	TGTGCCAGCTCACCTAGGACTAGCACAGATACGCAGTATTTT
NA	TRBV12-3/TRBV12-4	TRBJ2-5	NA	CASSLAEQETQYF	TGTGCCAGCAGTTTAGCAGAGCAAGAGACCCAGTACTTC
NA	TRBV7-2	TRBJ2-1	NA	CASSFTSPYNEQFF	TGTGCCAGCAGCTTTACTAGTCCCTACAATGAGCAGTTCTTC
NA	TRBV25-1	TRBJ1-4	NA	CASTDRGVGEKLFF	TGTGCCAGCACAGATCGAGGCGTTGGTGAAAAACTGTTTTTT
few	TRBV29-1	TRBJ2-7	TRBD1	CSATDRAYEQYF	TGCAGCGCAACAGACAGGGCTTACGAGCAGTACTTC
NA	TRBV7-6	TRBJ2-2	NA	CASSLDNGELFF	TGTGCCAGCAGCTTAGATAACGGGGAGCTGTTTTTT
NA	TRBV5-4	TRBJ2-5	TRBD1	CASSKSPTGVEKETQYF	TGTGCCAGCAGTAAATCCCCGACAGGGGTTGAGAAAGAGACCCAGTACTTC
NA	TRBV28	TRBJ1-1	NA	CASSSYANTEAFF	TGTGCCAGCAGTTCCTATGCCAACACTGAAGCTTTCTTT
NA	TRBV5-4	TRBJ2-7	NA	CASSLAGVISYEQYF	TGTGCCAGCAGCTTGGCAGGGGTAATCTCCTACGAGCAGTACTTC
NA	TRBV27	TRBJ1-5	NA	CASSPWGPNQPQHF	TGTGCCAGCAGCCCCTGGGGGCCCAATCAGCCCCAGCATTTT